Sequencing of this TCR beta chain was carried out in a study of shared clonotypes between healthy human individuals. This table comes from immunoSEQ multiplex PCR, and its TCRdb copy is limited to in-frame clones, with some not included. The data contain about 1 million clones, 65% to 75% of them singletons. The CDR3 is 13 amino acids. Germline CDR1 and CDR2: SGHRS and YFSETQ. V lost 5 bases, J lost 4 bases, and 11 bases lay in between. The TCR originated in a man between 18 and 35 years old in good health. The specimen sequenced was memory CD4+ T cells sorted from blood. The subset here: CD45RA-negative fraction. The V gene is TRBV5-1, the J gene TRBJ2-3; D may match TRBD1 or TRBD2 (6 bases each). The CDR3 DNA follows: TGCGCCAGCAGTGCCGGGGGCGCAGATACGCAGTATTTT. This encodes CASSAGGADTQYF.